Following are 23 T cell receptor beta chains from one sample sequenced in a study of shared clonotypes between healthy human individuals. The data were produced by immunoSEQ multiplex PCR, yet TCRdb's version contains in-frame clones alone and is incomplete. This table holds some 2,500,000 clones, under 95% found once. Sequenced sample: naive CD4+ T cells from PBMCs. Subset here: CD45RA+ positively selected. These receptors were collected from a man aged 18 to 30 in good health. Some clones in this sample may be carry-over from other donors' samples.

The rearrangement joins TRBV27 to TRBJ2-1; the D gene is possibly TRBD1 (6 bases). There are 12 residues in the CDR3. V was pared by 8 bases and J by 8 bases, with 13 bases between. From germline, CDR1 is MNHEY and CDR2 SMNVEV (reference sequence). CDR3 nucleotide sequence: TGTGCCAGCGGCCACAGGGCCGATGAGCAGTTCTTC. Protein product: CASGHRADEQFF.

V is TRBV21-1 and J is TRBJ2-7; the table gives TRBD1 as D, unverified against the DNA. TRBV21-1 is an annotated pseudogene. The CDR3 sequence is 14 residues long. The CDR3: CASKSGTGVYEQYF. The CDR3 DNA is TGTGCCAGCAAATCCGGGACAGGGGTCTACGAGCAGTACTTC.

The CDR3, as DNA: TGTGCCAGCAGCACGACGCCCCGGACAGGGGGCTCGGTACTGTTTTTT. Protein product: CASSTTPRTGGSVLFF. The chain couples TRBV5-4 to TRBJ1-4, with 11 bases fitting TRBD1. CDR1 is SGHNT, CDR2 YYREEE, per germline (reference sequence). V shed 4 bases, J shed 13 bases, and the junction held 15 bases outside the gene matches. The CDR3 is 16 residues long.

The V and J genes are TRBV30 and TRBJ2-3; TRBD2 is a possible D gene (5 bases). Germline V gene sequence: CDR1 GTSNPN, CDR2 SVGIG (reference sequence). Trimming took 5 bases from V and 8 from J, leaving 17 bases between them. CDR3 length equals 13 residues. The CDR3 region is CAWGPFEGSTQYF. The CDR3 DNA reads TGTGCCTGGGGCCCCTTCGAAGGGAGTACGCAGTATTTT.

This chain uses TRBV10-2 with TRBJ1-1; D gene unclear. This CDR3 comprises 13 residues. Germline V gene sequence: CDR1 WSHSY, CDR2 SAAADI. With 10 bases removed from V and 5 bases from J, the gap between germline ends came to 17 bases. CDR3 nucleotide sequence: TGCGCCACCCTGTCGAGGCTACGTACTGAAGCTTTCTTT. Protein sequence: CATLSRLRTEAFF.

This chain joins TRBV28 and TRBJ2-2; 7 bases agree with TRBD1. Losses at the gene ends were 5 bases for V and 3 bases for J; bases not matched to a gene: 6. The CDR3 is 15 amino acids. The V gene's germline CDR1 is MDHEN and CDR2 SYDVKM. CDR3 amino acids: CASSPRDRHTGELFF. DNA of the CDR3: TGTGCCAGCAGTCCCAGGGACAGACACACCGGGGAGCTGTTTTTT.

The J gene is TRBJ2-5, the V gene TRBV11-3; TRBD1 matches at 7 bases. Germline CDR1 reads SGHNT; CDR2 reads YENEEA. Trimming took 6 bases from V and 3 from J; bases not matched to a gene: 10. The CDR3 length is 15 residues. The CDR3 region has the DNA TGTGCCAGCAGTCGAGGGGGCGCAGGGGAAGAGACCCAGTACTTC. Residues: CASSRGGAGEETQYF.

The J gene is TRBJ2-7, the V gene TRBV7-8; D is undetermined. The germline V and J ends were trimmed by 4 bases and 2 bases, with 6 bases remaining between them. CDR1 is SGHVS and CDR2 is FQNEAQ in the germline V gene. The CDR3 has 12 residues. CDR3 sequence: CASSWEPYEQYF. CDR3 DNA: TGTGCCAGCAGCTGGGAACCCTACGAGCAGTACTTC.

The chain employs TRBV5-1 and TRBJ1-3, with D perhaps TRBD1 (5 bases). This CDR3 is built from 15 residues. V was clipped by 4 bases and J by 2 bases, with 13 bases between them. Germline CDR1 reads SGHRS; CDR2 reads YFSETQ. This CDR3 is CASSLSMGPGNTIYF. Written as DNA, the CDR3 is TGCGCCAGCAGCCTGTCTATGGGGCCTGGAAACACCATATATTTT.

The sample holds one count of this clone. This chain joins TRBV2 and TRBJ1-2, with 7 bases aligning to TRBD1. The J segment lost 8 bases and the V segment lost 6 bases, leaving 9 bases of the junction unmatched. Germline CDR1 and CDR2: SNHLY and FYNNEI. This CDR3 has 13 residues. CDR3 amino acids: CASRADRVSGYTF. The CDR3, as DNA: TGTGCCAGCAGGGCCGACAGGGTGTCCGGCTACACCTTC.

To note about this clone: Other DNA sequences in this sample translate to the same CDR3. This chain's CDR3 is CAISLAAGPTPYEQYF. The CDR3 DNA follows: TGTGCCATCAGCTTGGCAGCAGGGCCCACACCCTACGAGCAGTACTTC. The chain combines TRBV10-3 with TRBJ2-7; tentatively, D is TRBD1 (5 bases). The V gene lost 6 bases and the J gene lost 2 bases, with 20 bases spanning the gap. Germline assignment: CDR1 ENHRY and CDR2 SYGVKD. There are 16 residues in the CDR3.

This rearrangement joins TRBV28 to TRBJ2-7; 12 bases map to TRBD2. V trimming: 6 bases; J trimming: 2 bases; junction bases outside the gene matches: 8. Germline assignment: CDR1 MDHEN and CDR2 SYDVKM. The CDR3 has 16 amino acids. The CDR3 is CASRSPSGRDPYEQYF. CDR3 in DNA: TGTGCCAGCAGATCACCTAGCGGGAGGGATCCCTACGAGCAGTACTTC.

The chain links TRBV7-8 to TRBJ2-1, with D possibly being TRBD2 (5 bases). The CDR3 is made up of 17 amino acids. Germline CDR1 SGHVS, CDR2 FQNEAQ. Trimming shortened V by 1 base and J by 0 bases, and 13 bases separated the two germline ends. CDR3 protein: CASSLVPGDSSYNEQFF. CDR3 coding DNA: TGTGCCAGCAGCTTAGTTCCCGGGGATAGCTCCTACAATGAGCAGTTCTTC.

This chain connects TRBV7-9 to TRBJ2-3; D not resolved. Trimming left V 1 base short and J 1 base short, with 15 bases between. Germline assignment: CDR1 SEHNR and CDR2 FQNEAQ (reference sequence). CDR3 length: 17 amino acids. CDR3 coding DNA: TGTGCCAGCAGCTTAGGTCGGGCAGGTATCGGCACAGATACGCAGTATTTT. Translating it yields CASSLGRAGIGTDTQYF.

The chain recombines TRBV6-1 with TRBJ1-1; the D gene is possibly TRBD1 (6 bases). The CDR3 consists of 13 residues. Germline V gene lookup returns CDR1 MNHNS and CDR2 SASEGT. V gave up 7 bases and J gave up 0 bases, with 9 bases separating them. The CDR3 sequence is CASNQGLNTEAFF. The CDR3 DNA is TGTGCCAGCAACCAGGGGCTGAACACTGAAGCTTTCTTT.

This rearrangement joins TRBV5-4 to TRBJ2-3; weak D call: TRBD1 (6 bases). Germline V gene data show CDR1 as SGHNT and CDR2 as YYREEE (reference sequence). With 1 base removed from V and 2 bases from J, the gap between germline ends came to 11 bases. This CDR3 comprises 15 residues. The CDR3 is CASSLIGTHTDTQYF. As DNA, the CDR3 is TGTGCCAGCAGCTTGATTGGGACACACACAGATACGCAGTATTTT.

This clone was seen only once. The gene calls are TRBV9 and TRBJ2-1; 10 positions agree with TRBD2. CDR3 length: 12 residues. V gave up 0 bases and J gave up 15 bases; unmatched junction bases: 3. The germline V gene has CDR1 SGDLS and CDR2 YYNGEE. DNA of the CDR3: TGTGCCAGCAGCGTAGGAGCGGGAGGGTTGTTCTTC. Residues: CASSVGAGGLFF. Drawing the rest from reference TRBV9 and TRBJ2-1, the complete variable domain is DSGVTQTPKHLITATGQRVTLRCSPRSGDLSVYWYQQSLDQGLQFLIQYYNGEERAKGNILERFSAQQFPDLHSELNLSSLELGDSALYFCASSVGAGGLFFGPGTRLTVL.

The V call is TRBV5-6, the J call TRBJ1-3; TRBD1 might be the D (5 bases). The CDR3 loop spans 18 amino acids. Germline CDR1 reads SGHDT; CDR2 reads YYEEEE. V dropped 0 bases and J dropped 0 bases, with 16 bases sitting between them. The CDR3, as DNA: TGTGCCAGCAGCTTGGGACCCCGGGCAGGGAACTCTGGAAACACCATATATTTT. It codes for CASSLGPRAGNSGNTIYF.

This clone was counted a single time. This rearrangement joins TRBV27 to TRBJ2-2; D gene ambiguous. The CDR3 covers 14 residues. V lost 8 bases and J lost 6, with 16 bases in between. Germline V CDR1 and CDR2: MNHEY, SMNVEV (reference sequence). The CDR3 here is CASRPWTPPGELFF. DNA for the CDR3: TGTGCCAGCCGACCCTGGACCCCCCCCGGGGAGCTGTTTTTT.

The chain has TRBV4-2 and TRBJ2-5; 8 positions match TRBD1. The CDR3 sequence is 15 residues long. Per germline, CDR1 LGHNA and CDR2 YNFKEQ. V gave up 3 bases and J gave up 5 bases; unmatched junction bases: 8. In DNA, the CDR3 is TGTGCCAGCAGCCAGAGACAGGGGATTACGGAGACCCAGTACTTC. Protein product: CASSQRQGITETQYF.

CDR3 protein: CASSLVTSGSGNEQFF. The CDR3 bases are TGTGCCAGCAGCTTAGTTACTAGCGGGAGTGGTAATGAGCAGTTCTTC. The chain employs TRBV7-6 and TRBJ2-1; 11 nucleotides line up with TRBD2. Germline loops: CDR1 SGHVS, CDR2 FNYEAQ. With 1 base clipped from V and 7 bases from J, the junction kept 6 bases outside the gene matches. CDR3 length: 16 residues.

With respect to this clone: The sample contains more than one DNA sequence encoding this CDR3. The chain recombines TRBV6-6 with TRBJ1-1; D remains ambiguous. The CDR3 covers 11 residues. Germline V gene lookup returns CDR1 MNHNY and CDR2 SVGAGI (reference sequence). V dropped 8 bases and J dropped 4 bases, with 8 bases sitting between them. DNA of the CDR3: TGTGCCAGCGGTCAAAGCACTGAAGCTTTCTTT. It codes for CASGQSTEAFF.

This clone was detected once. The V and J genes are TRBV28 and TRBJ1-5; D gene uncertain. This CDR3 comprises 14 residues. Germline V gene lookup returns CDR1 MDHEN and CDR2 SYDVKM. V lost 8 bases and J 6 bases, leaving 17 bases between the germline ends. The DNA for the CDR3 is TGTGCCAGCGCCCTCGGGGATTTAAGTCAGCCCCAGCATTTT. Translating gives CASALGDLSQPQHF.